Below, one TCR beta chain is given with its context. This record belongs to a study of blood T cell repertoires in COVID-19. Study details: There were acute and convalescent COVID-19 samples, and they came from the United States, Italy and Spain. From T cells, B-cell-depleted T cells, or PBMCs came the material, which was cDNA or gDNA.

Authors' analysis steps: The assay estimated nucleated cells by amplifying reference gene primers. Libraries were prepared by immunoSEQ multiplex PCR; TCRdb keeps only in-frame clonotypes and omits some of them. Clone size and V and J calls were adopted from that table, with D and trimming inferred from the DNA. There are roughly 100,000 clones in the sample; about 86% occur only once, and over 15% lies in the top ten. Germline assignment: CDR1 MNHEY and CDR2 SVGAGI. The CDR3 has 14 amino acids. V was clipped by 6 bases and J by 3 bases; unmatched bases: 7. V usage is TRBV6-5 and J usage is TRBJ2-7; 8 bases are a match to TRBD2. Sequencing was performed on peripheral blood. The clonotype was recovered from a woman of 80 years or more with acute or convalescent COVID-19. The CDR3 protein is CASSAGTSFYEQYF. The CDR3 nucleotides read TGTGCCAGCAGCGCCGGGACTAGTTTCTACGAGCAGTACTTC.